These 27 T cell receptor beta chains share one sample of origin, sequenced in a study of T cell responses to AZD1222 COVID-19 vaccine. Produced via immunoSEQ multiplex PCR; TCRdb's table is partial and in-frame only. The table has about 160,000 clones, more than 70% seen once. Sequenced here: peripheral blood, sampled on day 0 of AZD1222 vaccination. Source of these receptors: an adult in good health.

The count of this clone is one. The J gene is TRBJ2-3, the V gene TRBV10-3; TRBD2 aligns across 9 bases. Germline CDR1 reads ENHRY; CDR2 reads SYGVKD. J gave up 3 bases and V 0 bases, and 4 bases lay outside the gene matches. This CDR3 comprises 16 residues. The CDR3, as DNA: TGTGCCATCAGTGAGTCTAGCGGGAGTATGACAGATACGCAGTATTTT. This gives the protein CAISESSGSMTDTQYF.

This chain joins TRBV9 and TRBJ2-1, with TRBD2 as a possible D gene (5 bases). Per germline, CDR1 SGDLS and CDR2 YYNGEE. The CDR3 runs to 15 residues. With 0 bases removed from V and 3 bases from J, the gap between germline ends came to 10 bases. The CDR3 loop reads CASSVVSGNYNEQFF. The CDR3 DNA sequence: TGTGCCAGCAGCGTAGTCTCCGGGAACTACAATGAGCAGTTCTTC.

The V and J genes are TRBV6-6 and TRBJ2-6, with D uncertain. Trimming pared 4 bases from V and 4 bases from J, leaving 14 bases between. There are 16 residues in the CDR3. Per the germline V gene, CDR1 is MNHNY and CDR2 is SVGAGI (reference sequence). The DNA of the CDR3 is TGTGCCAGCAGTTCCAACTCCTGGGCAGGGGCCAACGTCCTGACTTTC. Its translation is CASSSNSWAGANVLTF.

V is TRBV6-5 and J is TRBJ2-5; D tentatively fits TRBD1 or TRBD2 (7 bases each). V gave up 7 bases and J gave up 4 bases, with 16 bases separating them. In germline, CDR1 is MNHEY, CDR2 SVGAGI. The CDR3 is 14 residues long. The CDR3 DNA reads TGTGCCAGCACTATTGACAGGGAGGGAGAGACCCAGTACTTC. This sequence encodes CASTIDREGETQYF.

J is TRBJ1-2 and V is TRBV5-4; D not resolved. CDR1 and CDR2 (germline): SGHNT, YYREEE (reference sequence). This CDR3 has 13 residues. V was pared by 4 bases and J by 1 base, with 8 bases between. Here the CDR3 DNA reads TGTGCCAGCAGCCCAGATTTTAACTATGGCTACACCTTC. Amino acid sequence: CASSPDFNYGYTF. The full variable domain, its missing parts supplied by reference TRBV5-4 and TRBJ1-2, is ETGVTQSPTHLIKTRGQQVTLRCSSQSGHNTVSWYQQALGQGPQFIFQYYREEENGRGNFPPRFSGLQFPNYSSELNVNALELDDSALYLCASSPDFNYGYTFGSGTRLTVV.

J is TRBJ1-1 and V is TRBV11-3; D is possibly TRBD1 (6 bases). CDR1 and CDR2 (germline): SGHNT, YENEEA. This CDR3 has 13 amino acids. V lost 4 bases to trimming and J lost 5 bases, with 11 bases between them. CDR3 in DNA: TGTGCCAGCAGCTACACAGGGATTACTGAAGCTTTCTTT. Amino acid sequence: CASSYTGITEAFF.

The rearrangement joins TRBV11-2 to TRBJ2-7; the D is unclear. The CDR3 is made up of 18 amino acids. The germline CDR1 and CDR2 sequences are SGHAT and FQNNGV. The germline V and J ends were trimmed by 2 bases and 2 bases, with 22 bases remaining between them. The CDR3 DNA sequence: TGTGCCAGCAGCTTACCCATCCCCCCGGGCAACCACCCCTACGAGCAGTACTTC. Translated: CASSLPIPPGNHPYEQYF.

The chain has TRBV3-1 (or the pseudogene TRBV3-2) and TRBJ2-5; 8 bases fit TRBD2. The CDR3 totals 16 residues. With 1 base clipped from V and 2 bases from J, the junction kept 6 bases outside the gene matches. Germline assignment: CDR1 LGHDT and CDR2 YNNKEL (reference sequence). CDR3 nucleotides: TGTGCCAGCAGCCAAGGTGGCGTAGCGGGGCAAGAGACCCAGTACTTC. Amino acid sequence: CASSQGGVAGQETQYF.

The V gene is TRBV19, the J gene TRBJ1-1; TRBD1 aligns across 7 bases. CDR1 is LNHDA and CDR2 is SQIVND in the germline V gene (reference sequence). The CDR3 has 15 residues. V gave up 0 bases and J gave up 5 bases; unmatched junction bases: 6. CDR3 nucleotides: TGTGCCAGTAGTATAGAAGGGGAACAGGGGACTGAAGCTTTCTTT. It codes for CASSIEGEQGTEAFF.

As DNA, the CDR3 is TGTGCCAGCAGCCAAGAGGTCCCGTGGAGAGAGACCCAGTACTTC. Protein: CASSQEVPWRETQYF. V usage is TRBV3-1 (or the pseudogene TRBV3-2) and J usage is TRBJ2-5, with D hard to call. The germline V gene encodes CDR1 LGHDT and CDR2 YNNKEL (reference sequence). CDR3 length: 15 amino acids. Trimming removed 0 bases at V and 4 bases at J, with 12 bases between.

The chain couples TRBV7-9 to TRBJ1-5, with 7 bases aligning to TRBD1. Germline values: CDR1 SEHNR, CDR2 FQNEAQ (reference sequence). Trimming cost V 3 bases and J 0 bases; bases outside gene matches: 2. The CDR3 runs to 15 residues. CDR3 coding DNA: TGTGCCAGCAGCTTCGGGACAGCTAGCAATCAGCCCCAGCATTTT. It specifies CASSFGTASNQPQHF.

This rearrangement joins TRBV19 to TRBJ2-3; TRBD2 matches at 13 bases. V shed 1 base and J 4 bases; nucleotides not matched to a gene: 8. The CDR3 length is 18 residues. From germline, CDR1 is LNHDA and CDR2 SQIVND (reference sequence). The CDR3 DNA reads as TGTGCCAGTAGTATAGTGTTCGGACTAGCGGGAGCTCCAGATACGCAGTATTTT. It codes for CASSIVFGLAGAPDTQYF.

The V and J genes are TRBV6-2 or TRBV6-3 and TRBJ1-5, with a weak D call TRBD1 (6 bases). The CDR3 runs 16 residues. V was shortened by 2 bases and J by 0 bases, with 11 bases between the two germline ends. Germline CDR1 and CDR2: MNHEY and SVGEGT. CDR3 sequence (DNA): TGTGCCAGCAGTTACGACAGGACCGATAGCAATCAGCCCCAGCATTTT. Protein product: CASSYDRTDSNQPQHF.

This chain connects TRBV19 to TRBJ2-1; 11 bases map to TRBD2. With 3 bases clipped from V and 4 bases from J, the junction kept 8 bases outside the gene matches. This CDR3 contains 17 residues. Germline assignment: CDR1 LNHDA and CDR2 SQIVND (reference sequence). The CDR3 sequence is CASSIKTSGVTYNEQFF. CDR3 bases: TGTGCCAGTAGTATCAAGACTAGCGGGGTCACATACAATGAGCAGTTCTTC.

V and J are TRBV27 and TRBJ1-2; D perhaps matches TRBD1 (6 bases). Germline V gives CDR1 MNHEY, CDR2 SMNVEV (reference sequence). The ends were cut back, 8 bases at V and 8 bases at J, with 15 bases in the middle. The CDR3 length is 12 residues. In nucleotides, the CDR3 is TGTGCCAGCCGCGGACAGCTGCAGGGCTACACCTTC. Translated, it gives CASRGQLQGYTF.

The J gene is TRBJ2-5, the V gene TRBV18, with D possibly matching TRBD1 (6 bases). Germline-derived CDR1 and CDR2 are KGHSH and LQKENI. The CDR3 length is 16 residues. The ends were cut back, 1 base at V and 1 base at J, with 13 bases in the middle. Here the CDR3 reads CASSPRVGQPQETQYF. CDR3 nucleotides: TGTGCCAGCTCACCACGCGTAGGACAGCCCCAAGAGACCCAGTACTTC.

The chain recombines TRBV9 with TRBJ1-4, with a tentative D call TRBD1 (6 bases). The V and J ends lost 0 bases and 0 bases respectively, with 12 bases between them. CDR1 and CDR2 (germline): SGDLS, YYNGEE. This CDR3 contains 17 residues. CDR3 sequence reads: CASSVGLGGPTNEKLFF. For the CDR3, the DNA is TGTGCCAGCAGCGTAGGATTGGGGGGCCCAACTAATGAAAAACTGTTTTTT. Supplemented by reference TRBV9 and TRBJ1-4, the full variable domain reads DSGVTQTPKHLITATGQRVTLRCSPRSGDLSVYWYQQSLDQGLQFLIQYYNGEERAKGNILERFSAQQFPDLHSELNLSSLELGDSALYFCASSVGLGGPTNEKLFFGSGTQLSVL.

The chain carries TRBV7-2 and TRBJ2-7; 7 bases fit TRBD2. Germline trimming cut 2 bases from V and 9 bases from J; bases unmatched to any gene: 1. Germline V gene sequence: CDR1 SGHTA, CDR2 FQGNSA. The CDR3 consists of 11 residues. In DNA, the CDR3 is TGTGCCAGCAGCTTATCGGGGGGGCAGTACTTC. Protein: CASSLSGGQYF.

V gene TRBV29-1 combines with J gene TRBJ2-7, with TRBD1 matching 7 bases. Germline CDR1 SQVTM, CDR2 ANQGSEA. The trim removed 6 bases at V and 3 bases at J, leaving 8 bases unmatched. This CDR3 is 13 amino acids long. The chain's CDR3 is CSVSTGAYYEQYF. The DNA for the CDR3 is TGCAGCGTATCAACAGGGGCCTACTACGAGCAGTACTTC.

This chain uses TRBV4-1 with TRBJ2-7; 11 bases agree with TRBD2. CDR3 size: 17 residues. Germline V lookup: CDR1 MGHRA, CDR2 YSYEKL. The V gene end was trimmed by 4 bases and the J gene end by 1 base; junction bases not matched to a gene: 9. The CDR3 reads CASSLGRLAGGSYEQYF. CDR3 bases: TGCGCCAGCAGCCTAGGGCGGCTAGCGGGGGGTTCCTACGAGCAGTACTTC.

The chain combines TRBV28 with TRBJ1-6, with 7 bases aligning to TRBD1. The ends lost 5 bases at V and 8 bases at J; junction bases unmatched: 9. Germline values: CDR1 MDHEN, CDR2 SYDVKM. This CDR3 spans 15 amino acids. This CDR3 is CASSGGQTRDSPLHF. The DNA of the CDR3 is TGTGCCAGCAGTGGGGGACAGACTAGAGATTCACCCCTCCACTTT.

This clone was observed once. The chain recombines TRBV18 with TRBJ1-5; D is unresolved. The germline V gene encodes CDR1 KGHSH and CDR2 LQKENI. This CDR3 contains 12 residues. Trimming took off 3 bases at V and 8 bases at J, with 8 bases between the two ends. CDR3 nucleotides: TGTGCCAGCTCACCTTCTTTGGAGCCCCAGCATTTT. Its protein product is CASSPSLEPQHF.

The rearrangement links TRBV5-8 to TRBJ2-7, with D unclear. Germline V gene data show CDR1 as SGHTS and CDR2 as YDEGEE. This CDR3 contains 13 residues. The ends were cut back, 2 bases at V and 2 bases at J, with 8 bases in the middle. CDR3 nucleotide sequence: TGTGCCAGCAGCTTCCCCCGGGCCTACGAGCAGTACTTC. Translation gives CASSFPRAYEQYF.

This chain connects TRBV18 to TRBJ2-2, with 9 bases that match TRBD1. The CDR3 has 17 residues. Germline V CDR1 and CDR2: KGHSH, LQKENI. With V trimmed by 4 bases and J by 5 bases, 11 bases remained unmatched. The CDR3 coding sequence is TGTGCCAGCTCACTACTCCAACAGGGGGCGAGGACCGGGGAGCTGTTTTTT. The encoded protein is CASSLLQQGARTGELFF.

The chain links TRBV7-3 to TRBJ2-1; TRBD2 matches 11 bases. Germline CDR1 and CDR2: SGHTA and FQGTGA. This CDR3 has 15 residues. With 5 bases clipped from V and 5 bases from J, the junction kept 5 bases outside the gene matches. CDR3 DNA: TGTGCCAGCAGCGCCGGGACTAGCGGAGACAATGAGCAGTTCTTC. Residues: CASSAGTSGDNEQFF.

This chain uses TRBV7-3 with TRBJ1-1; no definite D call. Trimming took off 2 bases at V and 2 bases at J, with 9 bases between the two ends. Germline V CDR1 and CDR2: SGHTA, FQGTGA. This CDR3 spans 14 amino acids. The CDR3 spells CASSLGPGNTEAFF. The CDR3 nucleotides are TGTGCCAGCAGCTTAGGTCCAGGTAACACTGAAGCTTTCTTT.

V usage is TRBV7-2 and J usage is TRBJ1-2, with D maybe TRBD1 (5 bases). The CDR3 length is 14 residues. Trimming took off 5 bases at V and 4 bases at J, with 14 bases between the two ends. Germline V gene lookup returns CDR1 SGHTA and CDR2 FQGNSA. This CDR3 is CASSRPPGIYGYTF. The CDR3 region has the DNA TGTGCCAGCAGCCGGCCGCCAGGGATCTATGGCTACACCTTC.